This T cell receptor beta chain was observed in a study of early T cells in non-severe SARS-CoV-2 infection. As for the study in general: The input, bulk RNA from unsorted whole blood, was sequenced, and chains were unpaired.

This clonotype was detected a few times. The germline V gene has CDR1 SGDLS and CDR2 YYNGEE. The CDR3 extends over 14 amino acids. V lost 0 bases to trimming and J lost 2 bases, with 8 bases between them. Attachment of unique molecular identifiers was made to individual cDNA molecules. TCRdb passed the 5' RACE reads through MiXCR, listing each CDR3 protein once. The sample carries about 69,000 distinct CDR3 sequences, around 10% recorded once. Sequencing used whole blood, obtained at baseline. The receptor was isolated from an adult who was a healthcare worker with PCR-confirmed SARS-CoV-2 infection or an uninfected control (not recorded which). The rearrangement links TRBV9 to TRBJ1-2; D might be TRBD1 (6 bases). The CDR3 DNA follows: TGTGCCAGCAGCGTAGGTACAGGGAACTATGGCTACACCTTC. It encodes CASSVGTGNYGYTF.